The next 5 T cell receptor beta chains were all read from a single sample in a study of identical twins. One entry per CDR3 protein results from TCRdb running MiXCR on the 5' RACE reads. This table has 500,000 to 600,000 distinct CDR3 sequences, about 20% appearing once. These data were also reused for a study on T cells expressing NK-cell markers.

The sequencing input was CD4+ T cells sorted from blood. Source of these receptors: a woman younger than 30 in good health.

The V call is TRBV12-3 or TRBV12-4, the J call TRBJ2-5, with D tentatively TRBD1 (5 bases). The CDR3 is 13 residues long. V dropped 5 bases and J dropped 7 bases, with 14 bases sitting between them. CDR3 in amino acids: CASSGAPSGTQYF. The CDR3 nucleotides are TGTGCCAGCAGTGGGGCCCCCTCTGGGACCCAGTACTTC.

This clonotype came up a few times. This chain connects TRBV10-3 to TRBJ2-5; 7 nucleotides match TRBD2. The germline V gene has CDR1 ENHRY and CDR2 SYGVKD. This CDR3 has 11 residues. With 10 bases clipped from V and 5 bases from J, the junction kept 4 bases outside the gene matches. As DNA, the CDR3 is TGTGCCACCCGCGGGAGTGAGACCCAGTACTTC. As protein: CATRGSETQYF.

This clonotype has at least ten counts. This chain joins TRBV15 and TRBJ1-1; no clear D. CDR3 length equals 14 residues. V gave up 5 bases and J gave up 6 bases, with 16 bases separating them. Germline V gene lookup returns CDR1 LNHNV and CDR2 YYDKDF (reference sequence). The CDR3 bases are TGTGCCACCAGCTCACCCTGGGATGGCGCTGAAGCTTTCTTT. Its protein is CATSSPWDGAEAFF.

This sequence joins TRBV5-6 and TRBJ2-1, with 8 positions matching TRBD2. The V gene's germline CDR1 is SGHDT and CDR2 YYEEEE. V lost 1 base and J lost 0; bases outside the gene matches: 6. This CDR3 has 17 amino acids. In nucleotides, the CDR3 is TGTGCCAGCAGCTTGTCTAGCGGGCCGTCCTCCTACAATGAGCAGTTCTTC. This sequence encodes CASSLSSGPSSYNEQFF.

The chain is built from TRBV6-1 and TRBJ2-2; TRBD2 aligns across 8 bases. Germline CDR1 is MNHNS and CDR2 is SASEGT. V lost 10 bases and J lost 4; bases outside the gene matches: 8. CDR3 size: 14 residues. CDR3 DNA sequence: TGTGCCACCCGGTTCGGGAGGGCCACCGGGGAGCTGTTTTTT. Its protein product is CATRFGRATGELFF.